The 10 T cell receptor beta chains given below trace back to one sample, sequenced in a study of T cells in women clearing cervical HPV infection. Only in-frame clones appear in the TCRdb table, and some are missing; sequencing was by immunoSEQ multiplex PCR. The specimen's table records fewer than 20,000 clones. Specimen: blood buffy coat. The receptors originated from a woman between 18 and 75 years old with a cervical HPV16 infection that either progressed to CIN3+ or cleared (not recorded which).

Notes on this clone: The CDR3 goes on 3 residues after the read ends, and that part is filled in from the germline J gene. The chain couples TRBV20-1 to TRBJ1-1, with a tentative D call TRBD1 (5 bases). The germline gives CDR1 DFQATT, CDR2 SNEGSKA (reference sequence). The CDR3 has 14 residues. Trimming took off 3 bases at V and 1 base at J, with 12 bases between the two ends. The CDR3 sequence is CSARSGGPNTEAFF. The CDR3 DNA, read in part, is TGCAGTGCTAGGAGCGGGGGACCGAACACTGAA.

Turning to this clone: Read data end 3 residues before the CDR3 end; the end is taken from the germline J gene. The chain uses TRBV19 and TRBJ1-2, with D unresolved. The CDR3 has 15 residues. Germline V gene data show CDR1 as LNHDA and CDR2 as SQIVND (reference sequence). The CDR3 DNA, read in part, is TGTGCCAGTAGTATAAGGACTAGCGAGGAGTACGAC. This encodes CASSIRTSEEYD. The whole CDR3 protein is CASSIRTSEEYDYTF.

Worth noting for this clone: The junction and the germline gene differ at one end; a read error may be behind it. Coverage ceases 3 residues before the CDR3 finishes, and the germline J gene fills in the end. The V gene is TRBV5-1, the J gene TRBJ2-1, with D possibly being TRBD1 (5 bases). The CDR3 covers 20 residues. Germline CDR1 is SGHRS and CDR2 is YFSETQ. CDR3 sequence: CASGLWSTGFASGLDNEQFF. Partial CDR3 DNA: TGCGCCAGCGGCTTGTGGTCCACAGGCTTCGCATCAGGTCTGGACAATGAG. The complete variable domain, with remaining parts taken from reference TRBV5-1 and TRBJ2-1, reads KAGVTQTPRYLIKTRGQQVTLSCSPISGHRSVSWYQQTPGQGLQFLFEYFSETQRNKGNFPGRFSGRQFSNSRSEMNVSTLELGDSALYLCASGLWSTGFASGLDNEQFFGPGTRLTVL.

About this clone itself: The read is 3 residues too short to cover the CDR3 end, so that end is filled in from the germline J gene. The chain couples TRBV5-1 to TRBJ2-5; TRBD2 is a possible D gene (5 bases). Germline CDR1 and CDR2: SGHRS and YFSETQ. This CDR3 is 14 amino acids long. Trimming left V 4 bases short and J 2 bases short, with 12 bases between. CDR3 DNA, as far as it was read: TGCGCCAGCAGCCCCTACGCGGGTCAAGAGACC. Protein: CASSPYAGQET. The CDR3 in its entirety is CASSPYAGQETQYF.

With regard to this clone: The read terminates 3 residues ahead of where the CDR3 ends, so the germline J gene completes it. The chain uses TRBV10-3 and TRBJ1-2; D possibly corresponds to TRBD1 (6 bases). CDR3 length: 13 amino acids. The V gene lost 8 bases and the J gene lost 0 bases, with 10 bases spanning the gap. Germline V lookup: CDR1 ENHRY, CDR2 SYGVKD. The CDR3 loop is CAIQDSANYGYTF. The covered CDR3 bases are TGTGCCATCCAGGACAGCGCTAACTATGGC.

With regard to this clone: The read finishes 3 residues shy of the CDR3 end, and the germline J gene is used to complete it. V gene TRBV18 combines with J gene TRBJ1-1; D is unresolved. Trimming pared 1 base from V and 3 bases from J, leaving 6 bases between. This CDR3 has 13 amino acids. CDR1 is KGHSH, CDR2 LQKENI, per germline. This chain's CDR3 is CASSPLSDTEAFF. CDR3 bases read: TGTGCCAGCTCACCACTCTCGGACACTGAA.

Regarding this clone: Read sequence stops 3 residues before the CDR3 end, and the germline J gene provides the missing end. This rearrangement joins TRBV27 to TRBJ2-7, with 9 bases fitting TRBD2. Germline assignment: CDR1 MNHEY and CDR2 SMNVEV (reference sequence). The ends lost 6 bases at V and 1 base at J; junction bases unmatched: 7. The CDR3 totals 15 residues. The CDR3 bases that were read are TGTGCCAGCAGGTCGGCGGGGGGGGCATCCTACGAG. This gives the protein CASRSAGGASYE. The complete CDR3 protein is CASRSAGGASYEQYF.

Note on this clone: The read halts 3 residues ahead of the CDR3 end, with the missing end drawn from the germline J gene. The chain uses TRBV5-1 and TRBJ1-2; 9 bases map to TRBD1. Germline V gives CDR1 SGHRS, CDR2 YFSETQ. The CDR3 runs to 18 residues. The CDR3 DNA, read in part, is TGCGCCAGCAGCTTGAACCCCCCGGGACAGGGCTACCAAGGAGGC. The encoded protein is CASSLNPPGQGYQGG. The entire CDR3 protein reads CASSLNPPGQGYQGGYTF.

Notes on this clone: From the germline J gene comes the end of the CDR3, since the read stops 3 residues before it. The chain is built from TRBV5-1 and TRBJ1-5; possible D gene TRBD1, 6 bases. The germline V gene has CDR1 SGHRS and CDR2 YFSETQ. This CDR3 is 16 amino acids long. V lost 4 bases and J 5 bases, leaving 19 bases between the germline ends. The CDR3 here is CASSLNPGTPDQPQHF. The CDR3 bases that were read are TGCGCCAGCAGCCTCAACCCCGGGACACCGGATCAGCCC.

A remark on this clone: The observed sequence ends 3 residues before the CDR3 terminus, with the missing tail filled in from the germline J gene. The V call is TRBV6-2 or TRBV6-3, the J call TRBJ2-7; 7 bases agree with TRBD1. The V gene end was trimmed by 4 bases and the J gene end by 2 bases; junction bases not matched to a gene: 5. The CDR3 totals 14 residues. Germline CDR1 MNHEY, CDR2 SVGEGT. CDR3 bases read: TGTGCCAGCAGTTTACAGGGGATCACCTACGAG. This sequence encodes CASSLQGITYE. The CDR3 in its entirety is CASSLQGITYEQYF.